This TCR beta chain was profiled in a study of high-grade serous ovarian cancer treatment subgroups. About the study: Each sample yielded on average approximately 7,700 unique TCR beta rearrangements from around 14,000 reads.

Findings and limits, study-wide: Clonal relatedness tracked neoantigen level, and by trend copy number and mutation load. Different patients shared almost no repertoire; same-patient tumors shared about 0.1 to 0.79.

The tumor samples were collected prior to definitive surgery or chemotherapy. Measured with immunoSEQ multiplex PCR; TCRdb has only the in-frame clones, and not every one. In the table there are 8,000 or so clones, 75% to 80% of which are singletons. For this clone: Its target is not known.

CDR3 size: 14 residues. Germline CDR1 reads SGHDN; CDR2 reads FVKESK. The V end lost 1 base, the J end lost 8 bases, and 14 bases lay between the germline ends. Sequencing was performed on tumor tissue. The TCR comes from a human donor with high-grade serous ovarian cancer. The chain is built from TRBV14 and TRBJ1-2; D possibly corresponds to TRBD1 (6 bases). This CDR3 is CASSQVPRGSGYTF. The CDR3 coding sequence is TGTGCCAGCAGCCAAGTCCCCAGGGGAAGCGGCTACACCTTC.